This TCR beta chain is drawn from a study of T-cell reconstitution after alpha-beta-depleted transplantation in children. Preparation of the TCRbeta library was carried out with unique molecular identifiers. TCRdb re-analysed the PCR reads in MiXCR, keeping a single row per CDR3 protein. The sample contains a few hundred thousand distinct CDR3 sequences, 13% of which appear only once. This clonotype was obtained from a human donor who donated a stem cell graft to a child with Fanconi anemia. Sequencing was performed on PBMCs, taken from the stem cell graft.

DNA for the CDR3: TGCAGTGCTAGAGCCGCTGACAGGGACTACGAGCAGTACGTC. This encodes CSARAADRDYEQYV. This chain joins TRBV20-1 and TRBJ2-7; 7 bases align to TRBD1. The trim removed 1 base at V and 3 bases at J, leaving 6 bases unmatched. This CDR3 has 14 amino acids. CDR1 and CDR2 (germline): DFQATT, SNEGSKA (reference sequence).